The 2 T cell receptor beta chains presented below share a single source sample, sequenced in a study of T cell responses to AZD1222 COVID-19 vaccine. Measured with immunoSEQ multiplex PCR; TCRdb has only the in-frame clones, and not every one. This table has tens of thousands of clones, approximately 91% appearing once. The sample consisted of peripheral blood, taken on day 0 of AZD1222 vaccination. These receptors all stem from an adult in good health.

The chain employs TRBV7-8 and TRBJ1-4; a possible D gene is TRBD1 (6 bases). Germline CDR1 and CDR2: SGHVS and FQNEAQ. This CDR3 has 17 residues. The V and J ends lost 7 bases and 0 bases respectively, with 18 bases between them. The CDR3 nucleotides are TGTGCCAGCAACGACCGCGGGGGGCCTGCAACTAATGAAAAACTGTTTTTT. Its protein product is CASNDRGGPATNEKLFF.

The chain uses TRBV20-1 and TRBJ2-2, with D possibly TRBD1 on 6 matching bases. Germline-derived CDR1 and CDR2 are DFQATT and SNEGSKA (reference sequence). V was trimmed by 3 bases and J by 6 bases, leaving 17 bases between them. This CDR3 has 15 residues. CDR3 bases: TGCAGTGCTAGTGCTGGGACATCCGACTCCGGGGAGCTGTTTTTT. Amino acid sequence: CSASAGTSDSGELFF.